These 3 T cell receptor beta chains were all obtained from the same sample, sequenced in a study of blood T cell repertoires in COVID-19 (dated by TCRdb to 2020 to 2022). Libraries were prepared through the immunoSEQ multiplex PCR assay. This is the immuneACCESS table as TCRdb keeps it, with only in-frame sequences that have V and J called. A part of the clones is gone; compared with another copy, unresolved V genes explain less than half, and the rest is unexplained. The sample table records about 180,000 clones; over 65% of these occur just once. The top ten clonotypes cover approximately 18% of the sample. The specimen was peripheral blood. These TCRs come from a person between 65 and 80 years old with COVID-19, enrolled during active disease.

There are a few counts of this clone. The chain is built from TRBV5-1 and TRBJ2-7; TRBD1 might be the D (5 bases). The V gene's germline CDR1 is SGHRS and CDR2 YFSETQ. This CDR3 comprises 14 residues. V was pared by 5 bases and J by 2 bases, with 14 bases between. For the CDR3, the DNA is TGCGCCAGCAGGGTGGTGCAGGGAACCTACGAGCAGTACTTC. Translating it yields CASRVVQGTYEQYF.

A single count supports this clone. This chain links TRBV12-5 with TRBJ1-1, with TRBD1 as a possible D gene (5 bases). Trimming shortened V by 2 bases and J by 3 bases, and 7 bases separated the two germline ends. The CDR3 spans 13 residues. The V gene's germline CDR1 is LGHNT and CDR2 FRNRAP. The CDR3 DNA reads as TGTGCTAGTGGTTTGACGGGGGACACTGAAGCTTTCTTT. As protein: CASGLTGDTEAFF.

This clone was observed a few times. The V call is TRBV12-3 or TRBV12-4, the J call TRBJ2-2; no firm D call. V was cut by 3 bases and J by 4 bases, with 6 bases left in between. The CDR3 has 13 amino acids. CDR3 residues: CASSFLSTGELFF. In DNA form, the CDR3 reads TGTGCCAGCAGTTTTCTTAGCACCGGGGAGCTGTTTTTT.